The 9 T cell receptor beta chains below come from one sample, sequenced in a study of control samples from healthy donors and cancer patients. Method: immunoSEQ multiplex PCR; TCRdb's copy keeps in-frame clones and lacks some. The table records some 170,000 clones, roughly 94% of them present only once. The sample taken for sequencing was PBMCs. The receptors were gathered from a man aged 55 to 70 with colorectal cancer.

Here the CDR3 reads CASSLAGTYEQYF. CDR3 nucleotides: TGTGCCAGCAGCTTAGCGGGCACTTACGAGCAGTACTTC. V is TRBV7-2 and J is TRBJ2-7, with unresolved D. In germline, CDR1 is SGHTA, CDR2 FQGNSA. V lost 0 bases and J 4 bases, leaving 7 bases between the germline ends. The CDR3 is 13 amino acids.

J is TRBJ1-1 and V is TRBV9; D call uncertain. The CDR3 contains 14 residues. V was clipped by 1 base and J by 0 bases, with 7 bases between them. CDR1 is SGDLS, CDR2 YYNGEE, per germline. This chain's CDR3 is CASSVNTMNTEAFF. The CDR3 coding sequence is TGTGCCAGCAGCGTAAACACAATGAACACTGAAGCTTTCTTT.

The sample holds one count of this clone. The rearrangement joins TRBV7-9 to TRBJ2-1; D perhaps matches TRBD2 (5 bases). The CDR3 runs to 17 residues. Germline CDR1 is SEHNR and CDR2 is FQNEAQ (reference sequence). V was pared by 0 bases and J by 0 bases, with 12 bases between. The CDR3 bases are TGTGCCAGCAGCTTAGCGGGTGGGAGAAGCTCCTACAATGAGCAGTTCTTC. Protein: CASSLAGGRSSYNEQFF.

V is TRBV11-2 and J is TRBJ1-1; possible D gene TRBD1, 5 bases. The CDR3 covers 17 residues. CDR1 SGHAT and CDR2 FQNNGV come from the germline V gene. Trimming took off 5 bases at V and 3 bases at J, with 22 bases between the two ends. The CDR3 bases are TGTGCCAGCAGCGTACAACCGTGGGCGGGGGTAGACACTGAAGCTTTCTTT. The encoded protein is CASSVQPWAGVDTEAFF.

This chain connects TRBV9 to TRBJ2-1, with 10 positions matching TRBD1. After removal of 2 bases from V and 7 bases from J, the junction contained 3 bases not matched to a gene. This CDR3 contains 14 residues. CDR1 SGDLS and CDR2 YYNGEE come from the germline V gene. CDR3 amino acids: CASSVGQGGNEQFF. The CDR3 nucleotides read TGTGCCAGCAGCGTTGGACAGGGGGGTAATGAGCAGTTCTTC.

This sequence joins TRBV19 and TRBJ2-2; 12 bases map to TRBD1. From germline, CDR1 is LNHDA and CDR2 SQIVND (reference sequence). This CDR3 is 18 amino acids long. After removal of 5 bases from V and 4 bases from J, the junction contained 11 bases not matched to a gene. The CDR3 loop is CASSASKGTGGGTGELFF. DNA for the CDR3: TGTGCCAGTAGTGCCAGCAAAGGGACAGGGGGCGGCACCGGGGAGCTGTTTTTT.

Comments on this clone: Relative to the germline gene, one junction end is altered; a read error may explain this. The genes are TRBV4-3 and TRBJ2-1; D is unresolved. This CDR3 is built from 14 residues. Per the germline V gene, CDR1 is LGHNA and CDR2 is YSLEER. CDR3 amino acids: CASSQERWNDEQLF. Written as DNA, the CDR3 is TGCGCCAGCAGCCAAGAAAGGTGGAACGATGAGCAGCTCTTC.

This chain uses TRBV11-2 with TRBJ1-2; D possibly corresponds to TRBD1 (6 bases). The CDR3 has 15 residues. V lost 5 bases and J lost 2, with 15 bases in between. Germline CDR1 SGHAT, CDR2 FQNNGV. CDR3 in DNA: TGTGCCAGCAGCCCCTGGGAGGGGGAGAACTATGGCTACACCTTC. It is translated as CASSPWEGENYGYTF. Looking up the rest from reference TRBV11-2 and TRBJ1-2 gives the full variable domain: EAGVAQSPRYKIIEKRQSVAFWCNPISGHATLYWYQQILGQGPKLLIQFQNNGVVDDSQLPKDRFSAERLKGVDSTLKIQPAKLEDSAVYLCASSPWEGENYGYTFGSGTRLTVV.

The V call is TRBV7-9, the J call TRBJ1-6, with D tentatively TRBD1 (5 bases). Germline V CDR1 and CDR2: SEHNR, FQNEAQ (reference sequence). This CDR3 region has 16 residues. Trimming stripped 4 bases from V and 4 bases from J, with 14 bases between. The CDR3 loop is CASSSSAAGYNSPLHF. In DNA, the CDR3 is TGTGCCAGCAGCTCGTCTGCGGCAGGGTATAATTCACCCCTCCACTTT.